This T cell receptor (beta chain) was documented in a study of CD8 T cells in Susac syndrome. Study-level information: The Susac syndrome patients that were sequenced included 5 or 6 with active disease and fewer than 10 in remission.

Trimming left V 6 bases short and J 1 base short, with 11 bases between. Germline V gene sequence: CDR1 DFQATT, CDR2 SNEGSKA (reference sequence). The CDR3 has 13 residues. Study-wide results and limits: Clonal expansion was not seen in any Susac syndrome CD4+ T cell repertoire.

After extraction with the RNeasy kit, about 0.5 to 1 ug of the RNA was reverse transcribed using random hexamers. TCRdb recomputed calls from the immunoSEQ multiplex PCR reads with MiXCR, one row per CDR3 protein. This sample carries roughly 150,000 distinct CDR3 sequences, approximately 96% of them seen once, and the ten largest clones take 0.16%. As for this clonotype: Its antigen is as yet unknown.

Sequencing of TCR beta was performed on blood CD8+ and CD4+ T cells. The receptor comes from a human donor with Susac syndrome. J is TRBJ2-3 and V is TRBV20-1, with a weak D call TRBD2 (5 bases). Sequencing was done on a sample of CD4+ T cells from PBMCs. The CDR3 region is CSARLGGTDTQYF. CDR3 coding DNA: TGCAGTGCCAGGCTGGGAGGCACAGATACGCAGTATTTT.